Below, 28 T cell receptor beta chains from the same sample are listed, as sequenced in a study of T cell responses to AZD1222 COVID-19 vaccine. Profiling relied on immunoSEQ multiplex PCR, and the TCRdb table lists in-frame clones only, not all of them. The data show 75,000 to 85,000 clones, with approximately 86% seen just once and roughly a quarter held by the top ten. The sequences come from peripheral blood, collected on day 0 of AZD1222 vaccination. The source of these receptors is an adult in good health.

V gene TRBV6-5 combines with J gene TRBJ1-3; perhaps TRBD1 as D (6 bases). CDR1 and CDR2 (germline): MNHEY, SVGAGI. The CDR3 sequence is 15 residues long. Trimming removed 3 bases from V and 3 bases from J, with 12 bases in between. The CDR3 sequence is CASSYQIGGGNTIYF. The CDR3 DNA is TGTGCCAGCAGTTATCAGATAGGGGGTGGAAACACCATATATTTT.

This chain uses TRBV6-5 with TRBJ1-1; D gene ambiguous. The ends were cut back, 7 bases at V and 8 bases at J, with 11 bases in the middle. The CDR3 loop spans 11 amino acids. The germline V gene has CDR1 MNHEY and CDR2 SVGAGI. The CDR3 sequence: CASNQGREAFF. In DNA form, the CDR3 reads TGTGCCAGCAATCAAGGGAGGGAAGCTTTCTTT.

This clone was seen more than once but under ten times. CDR3 sequence reads: CATSRLAGGGEQFF. The CDR3 coding sequence is TGTGCCACCAGCAGGCTAGCGGGAGGAGGGGAGCAGTTCTTC. The V call is TRBV15, the J call TRBJ2-1; 11 bases are shared with TRBD2. CDR3 size: 14 residues. Looked up from germline, CDR1 is LNHNV and CDR2 is YYDKDF (reference sequence). The V and J ends lost 3 bases and 10 bases, in that order; junction bases with no gene match: 5. The entire variable domain, with the rest obtained from reference TRBV15 and TRBJ2-1, is as follows: DAMVIQNPRYQVTQFGKPVTLSCSQTLNHNVMYWYQQKSSQAPKLLFHYYDKDFNNEADTPDNFQSRRPNTSFCFLDIRSPGLGDTAMYLCATSRLAGGGEQFFGPGTRLTVL.

The chain is built from TRBV6-5 and TRBJ2-7; 7 bases are a match to TRBD2. The trim removed 2 bases at V and 4 bases at J, leaving 5 bases unmatched. The CDR3 is made up of 14 amino acids. Germline CDR1 and CDR2: MNHEY and SVGAGI. This chain's CDR3 is CASSYGGRGYEQYF. Here the CDR3 DNA reads TGTGCCAGCAGTTACGGGGGGAGGGGTTACGAGCAGTACTTC.

V and J are TRBV3-1 (or the pseudogene TRBV3-2) and TRBJ1-2; possibly TRBD1 for D (5 bases). CDR3 size: 14 residues. Between the trimmed V and J ends, which lost 1 base and 7 bases, there was a span of 13 bases. The V gene's germline CDR1 is LGHDT and CDR2 YNNKEL (reference sequence). CDR3: CASSQVEGFGGYTF. DNA of the CDR3: TGTGCCAGCAGCCAAGTTGAGGGGTTCGGTGGCTACACCTTC.

V and J are TRBV28 and TRBJ2-7, with TRBD1 identical over 7 bases. The CDR3 loop spans 11 amino acids. The V gene's germline CDR1 is MDHEN and CDR2 SYDVKM. Trimming cost V 10 bases and J 9 bases; bases outside gene matches: 9. CDR3 nucleotide sequence: TGTGCCACACTTCGGGACAGCTGGCAGTACTTC. As protein: CATLRDSWQYF.

This clone has only one observation. The chain links TRBV19 to TRBJ1-1; no definite D call. V lost 9 bases to trimming and J lost 3 bases, with 14 bases between them. The germline CDR1 and CDR2 sequences are LNHDA and SQIVND (reference sequence). The CDR3 runs 13 residues. DNA of the CDR3: TGTGCCAGCAGCGGAGGAGGGCACACTGAAGCTTTCTTT. It encodes CASSGGGHTEAFF.

The chain couples TRBV14 to TRBJ1-3, with 8 bases aligning to TRBD1. The CDR3 is made up of 15 amino acids. The germline V gene encodes CDR1 SGHDN and CDR2 FVKESK. J gave up 0 bases and V 5 bases, and 3 bases lay outside the gene matches. DNA of the CDR3: TGTGCCAGCAGCTCTGGACAGGGCTCTGGAAACACCATATATTTT. Protein product: CASSSGQGSGNTIYF.

This clone was seen only once. Different DNA sequences within this sample yield the same CDR3. This chain uses TRBV27 with TRBJ1-2, with a tentative D call TRBD1 (5 bases). The CDR3 totals 14 residues. Germline V CDR1 and CDR2: MNHEY, SMNVEV (reference sequence). With 8 bases removed from V and 0 bases from J, the gap between germline ends came to 13 bases. The CDR3 sequence: CASSRGGSNYGYTF. The CDR3 nucleotides are TGTGCCAGCTCGCGCGGGGGATCTAACTATGGCTACACCTTC.

The chain is built from TRBV6-1 and TRBJ1-5, with a possible D match to TRBD1 (6 bases). Germline assignment: CDR1 MNHNS and CDR2 SASEGT. The CDR3 spans 15 residues. Trimming removed 1 base at V and 4 bases at J, with 11 bases between. The chain's CDR3 is CASSEVWGRNQPQHF. The CDR3 DNA is TGTGCCAGCAGTGAAGTGTGGGGGCGTAATCAGCCCCAGCATTTT.

This chain links TRBV4-3 with TRBJ2-5; D is ambiguous. The germline V and J ends were trimmed by 3 bases and 1 base, with 12 bases remaining between them. CDR3 length: 15 amino acids. Germline CDR1 reads LGHNA; CDR2 reads YSLEER. CDR3 nucleotide sequence: TGCGCCAGCAGCCACCAAATGGACCCCCAAGAGACCCAGTACTTC. Its translation is CASSHQMDPQETQYF.

J is TRBJ2-7 and V is TRBV6-5; 8 bases line up with TRBD1. The CDR3 has 15 amino acids. Losses at the gene ends were 4 bases for V and 4 bases for J; bases not matched to a gene: 9. Looked up from germline, CDR1 is MNHEY and CDR2 is SVGAGI. CDR3 protein: CASSLQGEGSYEQYF. The CDR3 DNA reads as TGTGCCAGCAGTTTACAGGGGGAAGGCTCTTACGAGCAGTACTTC.

The genes are TRBV28 and TRBJ1-5; 7 bases are shared with TRBD1. CDR1 is MDHEN, CDR2 SYDVKM, per germline. The J segment lost 2 bases and the V segment lost 4 bases, leaving 5 bases of the junction unmatched. The CDR3 sequence is 15 residues long. CDR3 sequence (DNA): TGTGCCAGCAGTTCCCCAGGGGGGGGCAATCAGCCCCAGCATTTT. It is translated as CASSSPGGGNQPQHF.

This clone was seen only once. The V gene is TRBV11-3, the J gene TRBJ2-7; D unresolved. The V end lost 4 bases, the J end lost 2 bases, and 9 bases lay between the germline ends. Germline loops: CDR1 SGHNT, CDR2 YENEEA. The CDR3 loop spans 13 amino acids. CDR3 bases: TGTGCCAGCAGCTCTGGCAGTGCCTACGAGCAGTACTTC. Residues: CASSSGSAYEQYF. Full variable domain (outside the CDR3, taken from reference TRBV11-3 and TRBJ2-7): EAGVVQSPRYKIIEKKQPVAFWCNPISGHNTLYWYLQNLGQGPELLIRYENEEAVDDSQLPKDRFSAERLKGVDSTLKIQPAELGDSAVYLCASSSGSAYEQYFGPGTRLTVT.

V and J are TRBV19 and TRBJ2-2, with 7 nucleotides matching TRBD1. The CDR3 is made up of 15 amino acids. From germline, CDR1 is LNHDA and CDR2 SQIVND (reference sequence). V lost 3 bases to trimming and J lost 0 bases; unmatched junction nucleotides: 1. The CDR3 here is CASSIQGANTGELFF. The CDR3 DNA reads TGTGCCAGTAGTATCCAGGGGGCGAACACCGGGGAGCTGTTTTTT.

V and J are TRBV11-2 and TRBJ2-6; D not certain. This CDR3 comprises 15 residues. The germline V gene encodes CDR1 SGHAT and CDR2 FQNNGV. Trimming removed 4 bases at V and 4 bases at J, with 11 bases between. CDR3 region: CASSSPRVGANVLTF. As DNA, the CDR3 is TGTGCCAGCAGCTCCCCTAGGGTCGGGGCCAACGTCCTGACTTTC.

This rearrangement joins TRBV4-3 to TRBJ1-5; D ambiguous. The germline V and J ends were trimmed by 0 bases and 8 bases, with 2 bases remaining between them. The CDR3 is 11 residues long. Germline V lookup: CDR1 LGHNA, CDR2 YSLEER. The CDR3 region has the DNA TGCGCCAGCAGCCAAGATGAGCCCCAGCATTTT. Its translation: CASSQDEPQHF.

The chain uses TRBV19 and TRBJ1-3; 8 bases map to TRBD1. The CDR3 is 15 residues long. The junction had 3 bases not matched to a gene; V was cut back by 5 bases and J by 0 bases. CDR1 LNHDA and CDR2 SQIVND come from the germline V gene (reference sequence). The CDR3 sequence is CASSAGTGSGNTIYF. In DNA, the CDR3 is TGTGCCAGTAGTGCGGGGACAGGCTCTGGAAACACCATATATTTT. Looking up the rest from reference TRBV19 and TRBJ1-3 gives the full variable domain: DGGITQSPKYLFRKEGQNVTLSCEQNLNHDAMYWYRQDPGQGLRLIYYSQIVNDFQKGDIAEGYSVSREKKESFPLTVTSAQKNPTAFYLCASSAGTGSGNTIYFGEGSWLTVV.

This chain joins TRBV28 and TRBJ1-3, with a possible D match to TRBD1 (5 bases). In germline, CDR1 is MDHEN, CDR2 SYDVKM. Trimming shortened V by 10 bases and J by 2 bases, and 12 bases separated the two germline ends. This CDR3 spans 13 amino acids. In nucleotides, the CDR3 is TGTGCCACCACGGGGCCAGCTGGAAACACCATATATTTT. It encodes CATTGPAGNTIYF.

V and J are TRBV27 and TRBJ1-5; TRBD1 aligns across 8 bases. Germline V CDR1 and CDR2: MNHEY, SMNVEV (reference sequence). Unmatched junction bases numbered 8, after V lost 4 bases and J lost 0 bases. The CDR3 has 17 residues. In nucleotides, the CDR3 is TGTGCCAGCAGTTCCCTGACAGGGGTCCTTAGCAATCAGCCCCAGCATTTT. Its translation is CASSSLTGVLSNQPQHF.

The gene calls are TRBV30 and TRBJ1-1; no reliable D call. The germline V and J ends were trimmed by 0 bases and 1 base, with 9 bases remaining between them. CDR3 length: 14 amino acids. Germline V gene lookup returns CDR1 GTSNPN and CDR2 SVGIG (reference sequence). The CDR3 region is CAWSVRGANTEAFF. CDR3 bases: TGTGCCTGGAGTGTACGAGGAGCGAACACTGAAGCTTTCTTT.

V usage is TRBV3-1 (or the pseudogene TRBV3-2) and J usage is TRBJ2-4; 7 bases are shared with TRBD2. The trim removed 0 bases at V and 3 bases at J, leaving 5 bases unmatched. There are 16 residues in the CDR3. Germline assignment: CDR1 LGHDT and CDR2 YNNKEL (reference sequence). CDR3 loop: CASSQDPSGRKNIQYF. DNA of the CDR3: TGTGCCAGCAGCCAAGACCCTAGCGGCCGCAAAAACATTCAGTACTTC.

The chain uses TRBV7-3 and TRBJ1-5; no definite D call. V shed 2 bases and J shed 4 bases, with 18 bases lying between them. Germline lookup yields CDR1 SGHTA and CDR2 FQGTGA. The CDR3 contains 17 residues. The CDR3 region is CASSLGPQPLSNQPQHF. The CDR3 bases are TGTGCCAGCAGCTTAGGACCACAGCCCCTTTCGAATCAGCCCCAGCATTTT.

This chain links TRBV29-1 with TRBJ2-1; D is unresolved. V lost 6 bases and J lost 8, with 14 bases in between. The CDR3 covers 12 residues. CDR1 is SQVTM, CDR2 ANQGSEA, per germline. CDR3 region: CSVLPTLHEQFF. The CDR3 DNA reads as TGCAGCGTCCTCCCCACGTTGCATGAGCAGTTCTTC.

The J gene is TRBJ2-5, the V gene TRBV7-2; maybe TRBD2 (6 bases). Germline CDR1 and CDR2: SGHTA and FQGNSA. The germline V and J ends were trimmed by 1 base and 9 bases, with 12 bases remaining between them. There are 13 residues in the CDR3. CDR3 coding DNA: TGTGCCAGCAGCTTAGTGGTATGGGGGGCCCAGTACTTC. It codes for CASSLVVWGAQYF.

CDR3 bases: TGTGCCAGCACCCTGGGCCTAAACTTTGAGGGGGAGCTGTTTTTT. Translated: CASTLGLNFEGELFF. The chain combines TRBV2 with TRBJ2-2, with D unclear. Germline lookup yields CDR1 SNHLY and CDR2 FYNNEI. V was trimmed by 7 bases and J by 8 bases, leaving 20 bases between them. The CDR3 covers 15 residues.

The chain joins TRBV30 to TRBJ2-1; D is unresolved. Germline V gives CDR1 GTSNPN, CDR2 SVGIG (reference sequence). The CDR3 consists of 12 residues. Trimming shortened V by 4 bases and J by 4 bases, and 8 bases separated the two germline ends. The CDR3 DNA is TGTGCCTGGACGGAGTCATACAATGAGCAGTTCTTC. Protein: CAWTESYNEQFF.

The J gene is TRBJ2-2, the V gene TRBV3-1 (or the pseudogene TRBV3-2), with D uncertain. The CDR3 runs to 14 residues. Germline CDR1 and CDR2: LGHDT and YNNKEL (reference sequence). The germline V and J ends were trimmed by 0 bases and 3 bases, with 5 bases remaining between them. CDR3 residues: CASSQEVYTGELFF. CDR3 sequence (DNA): TGTGCCAGCAGCCAAGAGGTTTACACCGGGGAGCTGTTTTTT.